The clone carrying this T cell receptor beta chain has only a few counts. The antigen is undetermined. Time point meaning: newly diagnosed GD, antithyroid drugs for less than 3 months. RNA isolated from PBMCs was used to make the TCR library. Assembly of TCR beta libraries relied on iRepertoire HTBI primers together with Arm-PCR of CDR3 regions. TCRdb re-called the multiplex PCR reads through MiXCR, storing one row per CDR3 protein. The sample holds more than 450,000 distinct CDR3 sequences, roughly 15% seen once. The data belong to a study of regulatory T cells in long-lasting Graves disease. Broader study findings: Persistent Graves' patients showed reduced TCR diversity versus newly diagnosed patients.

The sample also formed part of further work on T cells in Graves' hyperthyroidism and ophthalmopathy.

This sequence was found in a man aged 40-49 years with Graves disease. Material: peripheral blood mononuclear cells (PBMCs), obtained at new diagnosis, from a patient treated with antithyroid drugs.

Here the CDR3 DNA reads TGTGCCAGTGGAAAGACAGGGGTTAATGGCTACACCTTC. Translating gives CASGKTGVNGYTF. The V call is TRBV19, the J call TRBJ1-2, with 8 bases aligning to TRBD1. V shed 8 bases, J shed 6 bases, and the junction held 8 bases outside the gene matches. This CDR3 has 13 residues. CDR1 and CDR2 (germline): LNHDA, SQIVND (reference sequence).